The 31 T cell receptor beta chains below were found in one sample sequenced in a study of post-analysis software for immune sequencing data. Findings and caveats of the study: In patients, TRBV5-6, TRBV5-1 and TRBV20-1 belonged to several TRBV segments found more frequently than in controls.

No antigen is known for these receptors. Prepared TCR beta cDNA libraries contained unique molecular identifiers. MiXCR, run by TCRdb on the PCR reads, gives a single entry per CDR3 protein. Of approximately 570,000 distinct CDR3 sequences in the sample, 44% were seen once. The sequencing sample was made of blood. These receptors all come from a girl between 5 and 17 years old with multiple sclerosis.

Concerning this clonotype: The junction and the germline gene differ at one end; a read error may be behind it. The V call is TRBV24-1, the J call TRBJ1-5; D possibly corresponds to TRBD1 (6 bases). Germline V CDR1 and CDR2: KGHDR, SFDVKD. The CDR3 loop spans 14 amino acids. The CDR3 spells CATGEGQRNQPQHF. The CDR3 nucleotides are TGTGCCACCGGTGAAGGACAGCGCAATCAGCCCCAGCATTTT.

The chain recombines TRBV12-3 or TRBV12-4 with TRBJ2-4; 7 bases line up with TRBD1. This CDR3 region has 15 residues. Trimming cost V 6 bases and J 4 bases; bases outside gene matches: 9. This CDR3 is CASSLDRVGKNIQYF. In DNA, the CDR3 is TGTGCCAGCAGCCTCGACAGGGTTGGGAAAAACATTCAGTACTTC.

The CDR3 sequence is CASSLSTYDRHQETQYF. The CDR3, as DNA: TGTGCCAGCAGCTTAAGTACGTACGACAGACACCAAGAGACCCAGTACTTC. The chain links TRBV13 to TRBJ2-5; tentative D call: TRBD1 (5 bases). Trimming left V 2 bases short and J 0 bases short, with 16 bases between. The CDR3 has 17 amino acids. CDR1 is PRHDT, CDR2 FYEKMQ, per germline (reference sequence).

The J gene is TRBJ2-5, the V gene TRBV29-1; weak D call: TRBD1 (5 bases). Germline loops: CDR1 SQVTM, CDR2 ANQGSEA. Trimming removed 8 bases from V and 2 bases from J, with 15 bases in between. There are 13 residues in the CDR3. In nucleotides, the CDR3 is TGCAGCACCCGACAGTCATCGCAAGAGACCCAGTACTTC. This translates into CSTRQSSQETQYF.

V gene TRBV7-3 combines with J gene TRBJ2-1; TRBD2 is a possible D gene (6 bases). Deletions cut 5 bases from V and 8 bases from J, with 16 bases between. The CDR3 sequence is 14 residues long. Germline loops: CDR1 SGHTA, CDR2 FQGTGA. CDR3 in amino acids: CASSRVGLPDEQFF. CDR3 sequence (DNA): TGTGCCAGCAGCCGAGTCGGACTACCGGATGAGCAGTTCTTC.

J is TRBJ1-1 and V is TRBV11-2; D perhaps matches TRBD1 (5 bases). Germline V lookup: CDR1 SGHAT, CDR2 FQNNGV. This CDR3 is 15 amino acids long. V was clipped by 0 bases and J by 1 base, with 9 bases between them. The CDR3 region has the DNA TGTGCCAGCAGCTTAGATCCCCAGGGGAACACTGAAGCTTTCTTT. It specifies CASSLDPQGNTEAFF.

In this sample, this clonotype turned up once. This chain uses TRBV12-3 or TRBV12-4 with TRBJ2-4; 8 bases align to TRBD1. V dropped 8 bases and J dropped 1; count of bases not matched to a gene: 10. The CDR3 length is 16 residues. This CDR3 is CASGQGARKAKNIQYF. In nucleotides, the CDR3 is TGTGCCAGCGGGCAGGGGGCAAGGAAGGCCAAAAACATTCAGTACTTC.

V is TRBV28 and J is TRBJ1-1; D ambiguous. This CDR3 is 13 amino acids long. The ends were cut back, 8 bases at V and 1 base at J, with 11 bases in the middle. CDR1 is MDHEN and CDR2 is SYDVKM in the germline V gene. The CDR3 region has the DNA TGTGCCAGCCGACCGACTTGGAACACTGAAGCTTTCTTT. It encodes CASRPTWNTEAFF.

The gene calls are TRBV4-1 and TRBJ2-7; D call uncertain. The CDR3 contains 15 residues. Germline CDR1 and CDR2: MGHRA and YSYEKL. V was pared by 1 base and J by 2 bases, with 12 bases between. CDR3 loop: CASSQAEQLTYEQYF. CDR3 nucleotides: TGCGCCAGCAGCCAAGCGGAACAGTTGACCTACGAGCAGTACTTC.

The genes are TRBV4-1 and TRBJ2-7; the match to TRBD2 covers 11 bases. The ends lost 4 bases at V and 2 bases at J; junction bases unmatched: 16. Per the germline V gene, CDR1 is MGHRA and CDR2 is YSYEKL. The CDR3 loop spans 19 amino acids. CDR3 residues: CASSPSLGVAGGGTYEQYF. CDR3 coding DNA: TGCGCCAGCAGCCCGTCGTTGGGGGTAGCGGGAGGGGGCACCTACGAGCAGTACTTC.

The chain carries TRBV12-3 or TRBV12-4 and TRBJ2-5; D gene ambiguous. The DNA end lines up better with TRBJ2-7; the J call may be wrong. The CDR3 is 11 amino acids. DNA for the CDR3: TGTGCCAGCAGTTTTGTAAGCGAGCAGTACTTC. Its protein product is CASSFVSEQYF.

The genes are TRBV11-2 and TRBJ1-1; D is perhaps TRBD1 (5 bases). V was pared by 1 base and J by 10 bases, with 10 bases between. Germline V gene sequence: CDR1 SGHAT, CDR2 FQNNGV. The CDR3 has 12 residues. CDR3 coding DNA: TGTGCCAGCAGCTTAGGTGGGACCGTAGCTTTCTTT. Translation: CASSLGGTVAFF.

The V call is TRBV6-2 or TRBV6-3, the J call TRBJ2-1, with D perhaps matching TRBD2 (7 bases). The CDR3 covers 14 residues. Looked up from germline, CDR1 is MNHEY and CDR2 is SVGEGT. With 2 bases removed from V and 7 bases from J, the gap between germline ends came to 12 bases. The CDR3 bases are TGTGCCAGCAGTTACGGGGGGGGCCAGAATGAGCAGTTCTTC. It translates to CASSYGGGQNEQFF.

This clonotype occurred a few times. The chain carries TRBV20-1 and TRBJ2-3; D gene ambiguous. V was shortened by 3 bases and J by 2 bases, with 9 bases between the two germline ends. The CDR3 consists of 13 residues. Germline V gives CDR1 DFQATT, CDR2 SNEGSKA (reference sequence). The CDR3 spells CSASVVITDTQYF. The CDR3, as DNA: TGCAGTGCTAGTGTGGTCATCACAGATACGCAGTATTTT.

V and J are TRBV12-3 or TRBV12-4 and TRBJ1-5; possibly TRBD1 for D (5 bases). The CDR3 runs 12 residues. V was shortened by 5 bases and J by 7 bases, with 9 bases between the two germline ends. DNA for the CDR3: TGTGCCAGCAGTCCACGGGGGCAGCCCCAGCATTTT. Residues: CASSPRGQPQHF.

The chain recombines TRBV9 with TRBJ2-1; D not certain. CDR3 length: 15 residues. CDR1 and CDR2 (germline): SGDLS, YYNGEE. V was clipped by 0 bases and J by 0 bases, with 7 bases between them. The CDR3 sequence is CASSVASSSYNEQFF. CDR3 sequence (DNA): TGTGCCAGCAGCGTAGCGAGCAGCTCCTACAATGAGCAGTTCTTC.

On this clonotype: The junction departs from the called germline gene at one end, perhaps through a read error. The V and J genes are TRBV4-1 and TRBJ2-3; maybe TRBD2 (6 bases). CDR3 length equals 16 residues. Germline lookup yields CDR1 MGHRA and CDR2 YSYEKL. CDR3 protein: CASQRVPGLTTDTRYF. The CDR3 DNA reads as TGCGCCAGCCAGCGAGTACCGGGACTCACCACAGATACGCGGTATTTT.

This chain connects TRBV20-1 to TRBJ2-2, with D perhaps TRBD1 (6 bases). In germline, CDR1 is DFQATT, CDR2 SNEGSKA (reference sequence). This CDR3 has 15 amino acids. Deletions cut 6 bases from V and 5 bases from J, with 19 bases between. CDR3: CSALPLGGHTGELFF. The CDR3 DNA follows: TGCAGTGCCCTCCCACTAGGGGGTCATACCGGGGAGCTGTTTTTT.

The chain joins TRBV10-3 to TRBJ2-3, with 8 bases identical to TRBD2. This CDR3 is built from 15 residues. Germline CDR1 ENHRY, CDR2 SYGVKD. Unmatched junction bases numbered 6, after V lost 6 bases and J lost 1 base. The CDR3 loop reads CAISKLRGGTDTQYF. In DNA, the CDR3 is TGTGCCATCAGCAAACTGCGGGGGGGCACAGATACGCAGTATTTT.

Only one count was recorded for this clonotype. The chain combines TRBV5-1 with TRBJ2-3; D ambiguous. The length of the CDR3 is 13 residues. The ends were cut back, 4 bases at V and 4 bases at J, with 10 bases in the middle. Germline V gene lookup returns CDR1 SGHRS and CDR2 YFSETQ. The CDR3: CASSVLSADTQYF. CDR3 DNA sequence: TGCGCCAGCAGCGTACTGAGCGCAGATACGCAGTATTTT.

This chain joins TRBV12-3 or TRBV12-4 and TRBJ1-1; the match to TRBD1 covers 12 bases. The trim removed 4 bases at V and 5 bases at J, leaving 8 bases unmatched. The CDR3 contains 16 residues. CDR3 nucleotides: TGTGCCAGCAGTTCCGGGACAGGGGGCATAGTGACTGAAGCTTTCTTT. Translating gives CASSSGTGGIVTEAFF.

The V gene is TRBV11-2, the J gene TRBJ2-1; tentative D call: TRBD2 (5 bases). V was pared by 3 bases and J by 2 bases, with 17 bases between. The CDR3 runs 17 residues. CDR1 and CDR2 (germline): SGHAT, FQNNGV. CDR3 residues: CASSLGSGIKPYNEQFF. CDR3 DNA sequence: TGTGCCAGCAGCTTGGGCTCCGGGATCAAACCCTACAATGAGCAGTTCTTC.

The J gene is TRBJ1-5, the V gene TRBV12-3 or TRBV12-4; D not resolved. This CDR3 region has 14 residues. V lost 3 bases and J 9 bases, leaving 15 bases between the germline ends. CDR3 loop: CASSFRAPAAPQHF. Here the CDR3 DNA reads TGTGCCAGCAGTTTTAGGGCGCCCGCAGCGCCCCAGCATTTT.

This clonotype was observed a few times. The chain combines TRBV15 with TRBJ1-5; 8 bases line up with TRBD1. The CDR3 is made up of 13 amino acids. With 6 bases clipped from V and 4 bases from J, the junction kept 2 bases outside the gene matches. Germline V lookup: CDR1 LNHNV, CDR2 YYDKDF (reference sequence). CDR3 nucleotide sequence: TGTGCCACCAGTAACAGGGGGAATCAGCCCCAGCATTTT. Protein: CATSNRGNQPQHF.

J is TRBJ1-1 and V is TRBV3-1; D not resolved. V lost 0 bases to trimming and J lost 8 bases, with 4 bases between them. CDR1 is LGHDT, CDR2 YNNKEL, per germline (reference sequence). The CDR3 sequence is 11 residues long. The CDR3 DNA reads as TGTGCCAGCAGCCAAGAGGGCGAAGCTTTCTTT. Encoded protein: CASSQEGEAFF.

CDR3 sequence: CASSPLRAGSNQPQHF. Here the CDR3 DNA reads TGTGCCAGCTCACCCTTGAGGGCTGGAAGCAATCAGCCCCAGCATTTT. The chain couples TRBV18 to TRBJ1-5; D is undetermined. The germline gives CDR1 KGHSH, CDR2 LQKENI. V lost 3 bases and J 1 base, leaving 13 bases between the germline ends. The CDR3 is made up of 16 amino acids.

The CDR3 region is CASSSGTSGHLSSYNEQFF. The CDR3 DNA is TGTGCCAGCAGTTCCGGGACTAGCGGGCATCTTAGCTCCTACAATGAGCAGTTCTTC. The chain carries TRBV27 and TRBJ2-1; 12 bases align to TRBD2. CDR1 MNHEY and CDR2 SMNVEV come from the germline V gene (reference sequence). The CDR3 totals 19 residues. With V trimmed by 4 bases and J by 0 bases, 10 bases remained unmatched.

J is TRBJ2-5 and V is TRBV25-1; 7 bases map to TRBD2. Germline CDR1 is MGHDK and CDR2 is SYGVNS. The CDR3 totals 15 residues. The V and J ends lost 1 base and 1 base, in that order; junction bases with no gene match: 3. This CDR3 reads CASSEFGGGQETQYF. The CDR3 DNA is TGTGCCAGCAGTGAATTTGGCGGGGGCCAAGAGACCCAGTACTTC. Full variable domain (remainder filled in from reference TRBV25-1 and TRBJ2-5): EADIYQTPRYLVIGTGKKITLECSQTMGHDKMYWYQQDPGMELHLIHYSYGVNSTEKGDLSSESTVSRIRTEHFPLTLESARPSHTSQYLCASSEFGGGQETQYFGPGTRLLVL.

CDR3 protein: CAIRDKQEKLFF. CDR3 sequence (DNA): TGTGCCATCCGGGACAAGCAAGAAAAACTGTTTTTT. The V and J genes are TRBV10-3 and TRBJ1-4; TRBD1 is a possible D gene (6 bases). The CDR3 covers 12 residues. CDR1 is ENHRY, CDR2 SYGVKD, per germline. V shed 8 bases and J shed 8 bases, with 12 bases lying between them.

The chain carries TRBV5-1 and TRBJ2-1, with D perhaps TRBD1 or TRBD2 (5 bases each). The CDR3 contains 15 residues. Trimming took 0 bases from V and 8 from J, leaving 15 bases between them. The V gene's germline CDR1 is SGHRS and CDR2 YFSETQ. The CDR3 nucleotides read TGCGCCAGCAGCTTGGACGGGCTGAGGGGAGATGAGCAGTTCTTC. Protein sequence: CASSLDGLRGDEQFF.

This clonotype turned up a few times. This chain joins TRBV7-3 and TRBJ2-1; 9 bases align to TRBD2. Germline values: CDR1 SGHTA, CDR2 FQGTGA. Unmatched junction bases numbered 9, after V lost 5 bases and J lost 1 base. This CDR3 is built from 17 residues. DNA of the CDR3: TGTGCCAGCAGCCCTAAGGTAGCGGGAGCATCCTACAATGAGCAGTTCTTC. This sequence encodes CASSPKVAGASYNEQFF. The whole variable domain, remainder taken from reference TRBV7-3 and TRBJ2-1, is GAGVSQTPSNKVTEKGKYVELRCDPISGHTALYWYRQSLGQGPEFLIYFQGTGAADDSGLPNDRFFAVRPEGSVSTLKIQRTERGDSAVYLCASSPKVAGASYNEQFFGPGTRLTVL.